This T cell receptor beta chain was captured in a study of blood T cell repertoires in COVID-19. Participants, 18 to 89 years old, spanned about two dozen US areas. The study counted Cohort 3 donors as recovered given two negative PCRs, clearance, or symptom resolution. Using immunoSEQ multiplex PCR, the repertoire was profiled, and TCRdb retains in-frame clones only, with some absent. This table holds approximately 230,000 clones, 85% to 95% found once. This clonotype was sampled from a woman between 18 and 30 years old who had recovered from COVID-19. Sequencing used PBMCs or T cells enriched from blood (not recorded which).

The CDR3 sequence: CASSATSGSVGYEQYF. CDR3 DNA sequence: TGTGCCAGCAGCGCGACTAGCGGGAGTGTGGGCTACGAGCAGTACTTC. The gene calls are TRBV11-2 and TRBJ2-7; TRBD2 agrees at 12 bases. The V segment lost 5 bases and the J segment 3 bases; nucleotides outside the gene matches: 8. Per germline, CDR1 SGHAT and CDR2 FQNNGV. The CDR3 runs to 16 residues.